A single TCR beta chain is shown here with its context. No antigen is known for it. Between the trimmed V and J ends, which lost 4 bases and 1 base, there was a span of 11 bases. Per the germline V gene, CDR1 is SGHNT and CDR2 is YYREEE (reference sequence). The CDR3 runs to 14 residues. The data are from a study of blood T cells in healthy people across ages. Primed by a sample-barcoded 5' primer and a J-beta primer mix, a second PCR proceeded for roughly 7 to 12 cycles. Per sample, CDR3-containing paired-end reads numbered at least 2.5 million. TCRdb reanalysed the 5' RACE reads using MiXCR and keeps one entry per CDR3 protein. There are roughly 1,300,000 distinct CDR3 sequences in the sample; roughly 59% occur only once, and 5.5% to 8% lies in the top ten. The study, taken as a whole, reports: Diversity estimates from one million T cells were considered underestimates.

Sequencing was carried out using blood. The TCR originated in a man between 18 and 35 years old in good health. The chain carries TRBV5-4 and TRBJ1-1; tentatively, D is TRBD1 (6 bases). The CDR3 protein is CASSTGTWNTEAFF. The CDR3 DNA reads TGTGCCAGCAGCACCGGGACATGGAACACTGAAGCTTTCTTT.